Listed here is a single T cell receptor (beta chain). Ages ranged from about 18 to 89 years, with residence in approximately 23 US areas. Participants reported their clinical history, and cohort assignment relied on those reports. This CDR3 contains 16 residues. The germline V gene has CDR1 LNHDA and CDR2 SQIVND (reference sequence). The junction had 7 bases not matched to a gene; V was cut back by 4 bases and J by 4 bases. How the authors handled the data: Amplification with reference gene primers provided the estimates of nucleated cell counts. Assay used: immunoSEQ multiplex PCR; TCRdb lists only in-frame clones, some missing. V, J and clone size reflect that table, while D and trimming were determined from the DNA. The sample includes 300,000 or so clones, around 86% of them seen just once. The data derive from a study of blood T cell repertoires in COVID-19. About the study: Samples of COVID-19 (acute and convalescent) were obtained from the United States, Italy and Spain.

This chain links TRBV19 with TRBJ1-4, with 9 bases lining up with TRBD1. This clonotype was sampled from a woman in her 40s with acute COVID-19. The specimen was PBMCs or T cells enriched from blood (not recorded which). The CDR3 is CASSNRGQSNNEKLFF. CDR3 DNA: TGTGCCAGTAGTAACAGGGGGCAATCCAATAATGAAAAACTGTTTTTT.